The T cell receptor (beta chain) under discussion was sequenced for a study of neurological immune-mediated disorders. cDNA was made by 5'RACE with 10-nucleotide random UMIs. Using its own MiXCR run on the 5' RACE reads, TCRdb lists one record per CDR3 protein. The repertoire consists of 60,000 to 85,000 distinct CDR3 sequences, with 4% to 6% occurring once and the leading ten covering 6.5% to 9%. CDR1 is DFQATT, CDR2 SNEGSKA, per germline (reference sequence). V lost 6 bases to trimming and J lost 4 bases, with 12 bases between them. The CDR3 is 12 amino acids. This clonotype was seen repeatedly, ten times or more.

The specimen sequenced was PBMCs. The clonotype comes from a man aged 18 to 35 with multiple sclerosis. This chain links TRBV20-1 with TRBJ2-5; maybe TRBD2 (6 bases). The CDR3 DNA sequence: TGCAGTGCACCCCAAGCGGGAGAGACCCAGTACTTC. Translating gives CSAPQAGETQYF.